This T cell receptor beta chain originates from a study of cytomegalovirus exposure and HLA in healthy donors. V was pared by 3 bases and J by 1 base, with 10 bases of the junction left unmatched. Germline V gives CDR1 MDHEN, CDR2 SYDVKM. This CDR3 region has 20 residues. The PCR contained 60 Vbeta and 13 Jbeta primers. Libraries were prepared by immunoSEQ multiplex PCR; TCRdb keeps only in-frame clonotypes and omits some of them. The sample lists 150,000 to 200,000 clones; about four fifths were seen once. The sample consisted of PBMCs. This clonotype originated in a female donor in good health and CMV-seronegative. V and J are TRBV28 and TRBJ2-6; 12 bases align to TRBD2. This chain's CDR3 is CASSFPVSGTSGSGANVLTF. The CDR3 DNA is TGTGCCAGCAGTTTTCCAGTCTCCGGGACTAGCGGGTCTGGGGCCAACGTCCTGACTTTC.